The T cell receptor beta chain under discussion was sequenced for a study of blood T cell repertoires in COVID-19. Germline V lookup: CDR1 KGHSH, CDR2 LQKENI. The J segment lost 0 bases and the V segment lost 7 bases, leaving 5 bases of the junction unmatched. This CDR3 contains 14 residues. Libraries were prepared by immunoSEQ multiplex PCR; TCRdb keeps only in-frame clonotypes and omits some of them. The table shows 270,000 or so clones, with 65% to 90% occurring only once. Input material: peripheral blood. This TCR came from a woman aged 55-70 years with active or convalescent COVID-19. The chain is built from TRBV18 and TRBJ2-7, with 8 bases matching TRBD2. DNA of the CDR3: TGTGCCAGCTTGGGGACTAGAAACTCCTACGAGCAGTACTTC. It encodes CASLGTRNSYEQYF.